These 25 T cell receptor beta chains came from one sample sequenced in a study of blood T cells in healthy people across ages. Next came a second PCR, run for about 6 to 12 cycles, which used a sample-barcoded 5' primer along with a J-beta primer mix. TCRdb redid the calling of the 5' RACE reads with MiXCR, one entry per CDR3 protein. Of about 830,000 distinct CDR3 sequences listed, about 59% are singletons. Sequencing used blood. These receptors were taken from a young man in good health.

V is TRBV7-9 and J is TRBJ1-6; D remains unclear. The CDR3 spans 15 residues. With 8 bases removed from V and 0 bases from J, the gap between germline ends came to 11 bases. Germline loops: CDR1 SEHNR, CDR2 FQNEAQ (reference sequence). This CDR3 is CASQESSSYNSPLHF. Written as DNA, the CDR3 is TGTGCCAGCCAGGAGAGTAGCTCCTATAATTCACCCCTCCACTTT.

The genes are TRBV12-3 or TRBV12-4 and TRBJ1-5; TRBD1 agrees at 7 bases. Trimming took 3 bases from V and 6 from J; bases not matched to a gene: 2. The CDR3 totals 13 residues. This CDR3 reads CASSFDRVQPQHF. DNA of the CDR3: TGTGCCAGCAGTTTCGACAGGGTTCAGCCCCAGCATTTT.

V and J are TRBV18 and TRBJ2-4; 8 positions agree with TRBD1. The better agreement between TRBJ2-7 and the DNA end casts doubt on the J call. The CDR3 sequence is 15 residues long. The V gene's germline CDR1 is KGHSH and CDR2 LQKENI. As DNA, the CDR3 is TGTGCCAGCTCACCCGAGACAGGGGCAGCCTACGAGCAGTACTTC. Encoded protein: CASSPETGAAYEQYF.

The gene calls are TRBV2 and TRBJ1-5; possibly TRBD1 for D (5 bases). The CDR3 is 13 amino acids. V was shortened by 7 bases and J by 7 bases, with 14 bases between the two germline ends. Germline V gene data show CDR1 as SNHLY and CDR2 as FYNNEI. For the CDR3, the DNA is TGTGCCAGCACTCCGTGGGGCAGGCAGCCCCAGCATTTT. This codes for CASTPWGRQPQHF.

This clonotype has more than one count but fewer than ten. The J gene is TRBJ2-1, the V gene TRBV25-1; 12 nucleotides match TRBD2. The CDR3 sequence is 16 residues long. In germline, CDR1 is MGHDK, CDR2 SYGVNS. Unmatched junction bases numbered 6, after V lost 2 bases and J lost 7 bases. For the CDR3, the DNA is TGTGCCAGCAGTGAAGCTAGCGGGGGGGCTCTTAATGAGCAGTTCTTC. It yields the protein CASSEASGGALNEQFF.

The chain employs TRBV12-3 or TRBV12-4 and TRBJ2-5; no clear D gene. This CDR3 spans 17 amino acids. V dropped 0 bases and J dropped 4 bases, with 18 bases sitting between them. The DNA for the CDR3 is TGTGCCAGCAGTTTAGCGTGGGATGACTCCGGTCGAGAGACCCAGTACTTC. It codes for CASSLAWDDSGRETQYF.

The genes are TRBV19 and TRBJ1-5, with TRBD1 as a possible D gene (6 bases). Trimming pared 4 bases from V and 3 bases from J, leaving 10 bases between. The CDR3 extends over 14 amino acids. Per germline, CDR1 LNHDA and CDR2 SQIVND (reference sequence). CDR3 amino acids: CASSKTGPNQPQHF. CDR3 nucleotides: TGTGCCAGTAGTAAAACAGGGCCCAATCAGCCCCAGCATTTT.

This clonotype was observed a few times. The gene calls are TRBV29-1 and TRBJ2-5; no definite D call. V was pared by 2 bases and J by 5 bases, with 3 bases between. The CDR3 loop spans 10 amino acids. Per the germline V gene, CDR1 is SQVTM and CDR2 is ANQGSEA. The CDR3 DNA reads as TGCAGCGTTGAATGGGAGACCCAGTACTTC. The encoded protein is CSVEWETQYF.

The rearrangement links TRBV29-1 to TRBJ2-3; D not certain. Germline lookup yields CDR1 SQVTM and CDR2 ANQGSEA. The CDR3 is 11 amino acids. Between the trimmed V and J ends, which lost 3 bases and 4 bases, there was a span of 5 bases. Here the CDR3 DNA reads TGCAGCGTTGAGTGGGCAGATACGCAGTATTTT. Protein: CSVEWADTQYF.

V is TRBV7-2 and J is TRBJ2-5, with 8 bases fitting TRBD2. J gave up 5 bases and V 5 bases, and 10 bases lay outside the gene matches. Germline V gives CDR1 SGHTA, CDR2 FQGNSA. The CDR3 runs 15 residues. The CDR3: CASSPVPGLGETQYF. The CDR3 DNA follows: TGTGCCAGCAGCCCCGTTCCGGGACTAGGGGAGACCCAGTACTTC.

The DNA for the CDR3 is TGTGCCAGCGCAATAAATATTGGATACAATGAGCAGTTCTTC. It yields the protein CASAINIGYNEQFF. The chain links TRBV6-5 to TRBJ2-1; D unclear. Trimming took 8 bases from V and 4 from J, leaving 15 bases between them. The V gene's germline CDR1 is MNHEY and CDR2 SVGAGI. This CDR3 is built from 14 residues.

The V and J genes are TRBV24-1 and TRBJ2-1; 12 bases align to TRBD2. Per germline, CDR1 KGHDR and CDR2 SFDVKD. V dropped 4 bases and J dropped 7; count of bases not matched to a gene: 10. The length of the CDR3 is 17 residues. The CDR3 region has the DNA TGTGCCACCAGTGACCTCCCGCTAGCGGGGGGGCGGAATGAGCAGTTCTTC. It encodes CATSDLPLAGGRNEQFF.

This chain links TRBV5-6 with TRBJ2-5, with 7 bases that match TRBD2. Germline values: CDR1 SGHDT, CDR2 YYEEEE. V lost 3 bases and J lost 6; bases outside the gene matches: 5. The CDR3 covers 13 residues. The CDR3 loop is CASSSGGEKTQYF. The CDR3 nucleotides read TGTGCCAGCAGCTCGGGGGGTGAAAAGACCCAGTACTTC.

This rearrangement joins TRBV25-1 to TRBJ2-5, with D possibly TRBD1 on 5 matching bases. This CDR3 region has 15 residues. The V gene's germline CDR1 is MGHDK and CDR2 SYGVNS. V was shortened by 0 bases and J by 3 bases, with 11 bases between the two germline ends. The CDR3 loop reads CASSEYGAVKETQYF. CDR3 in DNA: TGTGCCAGCAGTGAATATGGGGCAGTTAAAGAGACCCAGTACTTC.

This CDR3 is CASSLRQGDTEAFF. DNA of the CDR3: TGTGCCAGCAGCTTGAGACAGGGTGACACTGAAGCTTTCTTT. The V gene is TRBV7-9, the J gene TRBJ1-1; 7 bases line up with TRBD1. Losses at the gene ends were 3 bases for V and 3 bases for J; bases not matched to a gene: 4. CDR1 is SEHNR, CDR2 FQNEAQ, per germline (reference sequence). The CDR3 consists of 14 residues.

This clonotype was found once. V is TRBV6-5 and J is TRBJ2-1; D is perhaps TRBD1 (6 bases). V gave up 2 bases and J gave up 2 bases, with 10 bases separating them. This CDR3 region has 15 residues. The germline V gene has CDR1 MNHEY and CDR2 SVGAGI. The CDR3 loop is CASSYGTRTYNEQFF. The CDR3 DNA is TGTGCCAGCAGTTACGGGACACGAACCTACAATGAGCAGTTCTTC.

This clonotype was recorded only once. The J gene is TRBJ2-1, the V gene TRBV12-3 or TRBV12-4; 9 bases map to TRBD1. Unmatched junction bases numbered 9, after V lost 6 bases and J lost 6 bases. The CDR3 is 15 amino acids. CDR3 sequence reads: CASSFTGGAFNEQFF. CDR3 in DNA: TGTGCCAGCAGCTTTACAGGGGGCGCTTTCAATGAGCAGTTCTTC.

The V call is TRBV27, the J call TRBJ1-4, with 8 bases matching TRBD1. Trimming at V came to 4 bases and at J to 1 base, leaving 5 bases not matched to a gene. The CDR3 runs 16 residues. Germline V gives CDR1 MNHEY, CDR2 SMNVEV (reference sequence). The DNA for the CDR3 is TGTGCCAGCAGTTCGAGTGGACAGGGAACTAATGAAAAACTGTTTTTT. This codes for CASSSSGQGTNEKLFF. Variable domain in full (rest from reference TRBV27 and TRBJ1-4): EAQVTQNPRYLITVTGKKLTVTCSQNMNHEYMSWYRQDPGLGLRQIYYSMNVEVTDKGDVPEGYKVSRKEKRNFPLILESPSPNQTSLYFCASSSSGQGTNEKLFFGSGTQLSVL.

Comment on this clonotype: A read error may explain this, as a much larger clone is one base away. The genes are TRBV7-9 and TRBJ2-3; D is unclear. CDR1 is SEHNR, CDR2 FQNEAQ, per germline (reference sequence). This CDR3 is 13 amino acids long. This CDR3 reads CAGSEISTDTQYF. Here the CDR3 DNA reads TGTGCCGGCAGCGAGATTAGCACAGATACGCAGTATTTT.

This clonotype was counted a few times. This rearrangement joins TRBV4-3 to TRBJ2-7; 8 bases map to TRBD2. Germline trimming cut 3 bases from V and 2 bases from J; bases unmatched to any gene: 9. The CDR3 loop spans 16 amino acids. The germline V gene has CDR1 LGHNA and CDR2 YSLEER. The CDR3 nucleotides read TGCGCCAGCAGCCAGTACAGGGTAGCGGGACCCTACGAGCAGTACTTC. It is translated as CASSQYRVAGPYEQYF.

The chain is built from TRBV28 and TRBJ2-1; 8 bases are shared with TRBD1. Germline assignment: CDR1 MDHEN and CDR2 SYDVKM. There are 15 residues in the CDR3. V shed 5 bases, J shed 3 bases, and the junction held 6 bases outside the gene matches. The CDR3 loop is CASSLQGALYNEQFF. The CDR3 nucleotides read TGTGCCAGCAGTCTCCAGGGGGCTCTCTACAATGAGCAGTTCTTC.

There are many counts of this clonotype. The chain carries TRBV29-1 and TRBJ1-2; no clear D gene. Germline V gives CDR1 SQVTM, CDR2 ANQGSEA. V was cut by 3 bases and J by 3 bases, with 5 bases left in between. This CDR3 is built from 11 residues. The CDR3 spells CSVDGDYGYTF. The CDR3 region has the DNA TGCAGCGTTGACGGGGACTATGGCTACACCTTC.

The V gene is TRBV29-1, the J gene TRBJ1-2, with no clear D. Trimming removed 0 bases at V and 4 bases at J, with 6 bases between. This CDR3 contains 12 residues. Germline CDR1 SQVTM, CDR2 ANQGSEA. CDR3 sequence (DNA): TGCAGCGTTGAAGAAAAAGTCTATGGCTACACCTTC. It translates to CSVEEKVYGYTF.

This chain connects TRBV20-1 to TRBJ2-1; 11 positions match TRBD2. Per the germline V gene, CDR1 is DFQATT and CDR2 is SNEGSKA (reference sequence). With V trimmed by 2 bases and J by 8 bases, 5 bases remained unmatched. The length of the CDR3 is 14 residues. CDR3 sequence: CSARISGGAYEQFF. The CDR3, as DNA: TGCAGTGCTAGAATTAGCGGGGGGGCCTATGAGCAGTTCTTC.

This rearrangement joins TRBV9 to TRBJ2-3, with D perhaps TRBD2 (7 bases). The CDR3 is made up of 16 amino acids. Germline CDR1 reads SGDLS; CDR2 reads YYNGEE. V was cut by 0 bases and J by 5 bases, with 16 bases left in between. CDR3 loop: CASSVGGGLLGDTQYF. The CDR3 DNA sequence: TGTGCCAGCAGCGTAGGGGGGGGGCTTCTGGGAGATACGCAGTATTTT.